Below are 17 T cell receptor beta chains sequenced from a single sample in a study of blood T cell repertoires in COVID-19. The data were produced by immunoSEQ multiplex PCR, yet TCRdb's version contains in-frame clones alone and is incomplete. Here the sample spans 200,000 to 250,000 clones, roughly nine tenths being singletons. Sequencing used PBMCs or T cells enriched from blood (not recorded which). The receptors were gathered from a woman between 18 and 30 years old in a cohort exposed to, infected with or recovered from COVID-19 (not recorded which).

This chain connects TRBV4-1 to TRBJ2-5, with 9 bases lining up with TRBD2. The CDR3 length is 17 residues. Germline trimming cut 0 bases from V and 1 base from J; bases unmatched to any gene: 6. CDR1 is MGHRA, CDR2 YSYEKL, per germline. CDR3 residues: CASSQDPSGGSQETQYF. In DNA form, the CDR3 reads TGCGCCAGCAGCCAAGATCCCAGCGGGGGGTCCCAAGAGACCCAGTACTTC.

The chain joins TRBV29-1 to TRBJ1-2; D might be TRBD1 (6 bases). Between the trimmed V and J ends, which lost 0 bases and 4 bases, there was a span of 21 bases. The CDR3 extends over 17 amino acids. Germline V CDR1 and CDR2: SQVTM, ANQGSEA. The CDR3 DNA reads as TGCAGCGTTGAAGACACACAGGGCGTTCATATGGGCTATGGCTACACCTTC. Its translation is CSVEDTQGVHMGYGYTF.

V gene TRBV28 combines with J gene TRBJ1-5; 10 bases are shared with TRBD1. There are 16 residues in the CDR3. CDR1 is MDHEN, CDR2 SYDVKM, per germline. Losses at the gene ends were 7 bases for V and 5 bases for J; bases not matched to a gene: 11. CDR3 sequence reads: CASIQPGTGDDQPQHF. CDR3 sequence (DNA): TGTGCCAGCATCCAACCCGGGACAGGGGACGATCAGCCCCAGCATTTT.

This clone was counted a single time. The J gene is TRBJ1-2, the V gene TRBV14; TRBD1 is a possible D gene (6 bases). The CDR3 runs to 14 residues. V lost 3 bases to trimming and J lost 2 bases, with 10 bases between them. Germline CDR1 SGHDN, CDR2 FVKESK. The CDR3, as DNA: TGTGCCAGCAGCCATCTCACAGGGAACTATGGCTACACCTTC. This translates into CASSHLTGNYGYTF.

The CDR3 here is CASKNWDRGPEAFF. Here the CDR3 DNA reads TGTGCCAGTAAAAATTGGGACAGGGGTCCTGAAGCTTTCTTT. The J gene is TRBJ1-1, the V gene TRBV3-1 (or the pseudogene TRBV3-2); 10 nucleotides agree with TRBD1. V lost 9 bases, J lost 6 bases, and 10 bases stayed unmatched. This CDR3 comprises 14 residues. The germline V gene encodes CDR1 LGHDT and CDR2 YNNKEL (reference sequence).

J is TRBJ1-3 and V is TRBV10-3; 9 bases align to TRBD1. Germline-derived CDR1 and CDR2 are ENHRY and SYGVKD. Germline trimming cut 10 bases from V and 1 base from J; bases unmatched to any gene: 8. The CDR3 totals 15 residues. CDR3 residues: CATGGTGKSGNTIYF. CDR3 in DNA: TGTGCCACCGGAGGGACAGGGAAATCTGGAAACACCATATATTTT.

V and J are TRBV15 and TRBJ2-5; D call uncertain. The CDR3 sequence is 13 residues long. The germline V gene encodes CDR1 LNHNV and CDR2 YYDKDF (reference sequence). The V end was cut by 5 bases, the J end by 6 bases, with 13 bases between. The CDR3 bases are TGTGCCACCAGCGGGCCAATTTTACAGACCCAGTACTTC. It is translated as CATSGPILQTQYF.

The rearrangement joins TRBV11-2 to TRBJ1-5; D call uncertain. CDR1 is SGHAT, CDR2 FQNNGV, per germline. The germline V and J ends were trimmed by 5 bases and 5 bases, with 7 bases remaining between them. CDR3 length equals 12 residues. CDR3 nucleotide sequence: TGTGCCAGCAGCAGGGAGGATCAGCCCCAGCATTTT. Translated: CASSREDQPQHF. Variable domain in full (rest from reference TRBV11-2 and TRBJ1-5): EAGVAQSPRYKIIEKRQSVAFWCNPISGHATLYWYQQILGQGPKLLIQFQNNGVVDDSQLPKDRFSAERLKGVDSTLKIQPAKLEDSAVYLCASSREDQPQHFGDGTRLSIL.

This chain connects TRBV24-1 to TRBJ2-5, with D perhaps TRBD2 (5 bases). Germline lookup yields CDR1 KGHDR and CDR2 SFDVKD. The CDR3 loop spans 12 amino acids. The V end lost 3 bases, the J end lost 5 bases, and 6 bases lay between the germline ends. The CDR3 is CATSDGEETQYF. The CDR3 coding sequence is TGTGCCACCAGTGATGGGGAGGAGACCCAGTACTTC.

The genes are TRBV7-9 and TRBJ1-4; a weak D match, TRBD1 (5 bases). The CDR3 runs to 13 residues. V dropped 2 bases and J dropped 6 bases, with 7 bases sitting between them. CDR1 and CDR2 (germline): SEHNR, FQNEAQ (reference sequence). The CDR3 region is CASSLRQYEKLFF. CDR3 nucleotides: TGTGCCAGCAGCTTACGACAGTATGAAAAACTGTTTTTT.

The chain combines TRBV11-3 with TRBJ1-6; 9 nucleotides agree with TRBD1. From germline, CDR1 is SGHNT and CDR2 YENEEA. J was trimmed by 18 bases and V by 5 bases; bases with no gene match: 8. The CDR3 spans 12 residues. CDR3: CASSTSGTGHHF. As DNA, the CDR3 is TGTGCCAGCAGCACCTCCGGGACAGGGCACCACTTT.

The chain couples TRBV12-3 or TRBV12-4 to TRBJ1-1, with D possibly matching TRBD1 (6 bases). The CDR3 sequence is 13 residues long. Deletions cut 6 bases from V and 4 bases from J, with 12 bases between. Here the CDR3 reads CASRSDSGTEAFF. The CDR3 DNA reads as TGTGCCAGCAGGTCGGACAGCGGCACTGAAGCTTTCTTT.

The CDR3: CASSEAPLAKLNTEAFF. The CDR3 nucleotides are TGTGCCAGCAGTGAAGCCCCCCTAGCGAAATTGAACACTGAAGCTTTCTTT. The rearrangement uses TRBV6-1 and TRBJ1-1; D gene unclear. Germline CDR1 is MNHNS and CDR2 is SASEGT. CDR3 length: 17 amino acids. V lost 0 bases to trimming and J lost 0 bases, with 14 bases between them.

This sequence joins TRBV5-4 and TRBJ1-3, with a tentative D call TRBD1 (6 bases). CDR1 and CDR2 (germline): SGHNT, YYREEE (reference sequence). The CDR3 loop spans 14 amino acids. V was shortened by 0 bases and J by 2 bases, with 6 bases between the two germline ends. CDR3: CASSLAGAGNTIYF. As DNA, the CDR3 is TGTGCCAGCAGCTTGGCAGGGGCTGGAAACACCATATATTTT. Full variable domain (rest looked up from reference TRBV5-4 and TRBJ1-3): ETGVTQSPTHLIKTRGQQVTLRCSSQSGHNTVSWYQQALGQGPQFIFQYYREEENGRGNFPPRFSGLQFPNYSSELNVNALELDDSALYLCASSLAGAGNTIYFGEGSWLTVV.

V gene TRBV6-5 combines with J gene TRBJ1-6, with a possible D match to TRBD1 (6 bases). The CDR3 contains 16 residues. CDR1 and CDR2 from the germline V gene are MNHEY and SVGAGI. Trimming cost V 0 bases and J 8 bases, with 14 bases left between them. The CDR3 sequence: CASSYSSTGNYSPLHF. The CDR3 coding sequence is TGTGCCAGCAGTTACTCCTCTACAGGGAACTATTCACCCCTCCACTTT.

The rearrangement links TRBV7-9 to TRBJ1-5; no firm D call. The V and J ends lost 1 base and 6 bases respectively, with 10 bases between them. In germline, CDR1 is SEHNR, CDR2 FQNEAQ (reference sequence). CDR3 length equals 14 residues. The CDR3 sequence is CASSLGGAGQPQHF. CDR3 nucleotides: TGTGCCAGCAGCTTAGGAGGCGCGGGTCAGCCCCAGCATTTT.

The chain combines TRBV7-9 with TRBJ1-1; D call uncertain. CDR3 length: 14 residues. The V end lost 3 bases, the J end lost 1 base, and 9 bases lay between the germline ends. The germline gives CDR1 SEHNR, CDR2 FQNEAQ (reference sequence). The chain's CDR3 is CASSFGQANTEAFF. DNA for the CDR3: TGTGCCAGCAGCTTTGGCCAGGCGAACACTGAAGCTTTCTTT.